The 30 T cell receptor beta chains presented below share a single source sample, sequenced in a study of T cells expressing NK-cell markers. From the 5' RACE reads, TCRdb lists one entry per CDR3 protein and no DNA. The sample table sets out 550,000 or so distinct CDR3 sequences. Sequences were obtained from blood T cells: a sorted CD56 or NKG2C T cell subset, CD4+ or CD8+ T cells, or bulk PBMC T cells (not recorded which). The receptors were sampled from a young man in good health.

The rearrangement uses TRBV5-5 and TRBJ1-1; TCRdb's D call of TRBD1 is untestable without DNA. CDR1 and CDR2 from the germline V gene are SGHKS and YYEKEE (reference sequence). The CDR3 runs to 12 residues. The CDR3 sequence: CASSEWTGEAFF.

The V and J genes are TRBV5-1 and TRBJ2-1. CDR3 length: 14 residues. The germline gives CDR1 SGHRS, CDR2 YFSETQ. The CDR3 sequence is CASSLQFENNEQFF.

The V and J genes are TRBV6-5 and TRBJ2-2. This CDR3 comprises 17 residues. Per the germline V gene, CDR1 is MNHEY and CDR2 is SVGAGI. CDR3: CASRIPTGFLNTGELFF.

The chain links TRBV29-1 to TRBJ1-4; TCRdb's D gene call, TRBD1, goes unchecked for lack of DNA. The germline V gene encodes CDR1 SQVTM and CDR2 ANQGSEA. The length of the CDR3 is 13 residues. The CDR3 loop reads CSVETGGKEKLFF.

The chain employs TRBV7-2 and TRBJ2-1. CDR3 length: 12 amino acids. CDR1 SGHTA and CDR2 FQGNSA come from the germline V gene. The CDR3 here is CASSLPLPEQFF.

J is TRBJ2-2 and V is TRBV11-2; without DNA, the TCRdb call of TRBD1 cannot be checked. This CDR3 region has 15 residues. Germline-derived CDR1 and CDR2 are SGHAT and FQNNGV. The chain's CDR3 is CASSMGQGNTGELFF.

The CDR3 here is CASSLPQLGEQYF. The rearrangement links TRBV28 to TRBJ2-7. This CDR3 contains 13 residues. CDR1 MDHEN and CDR2 SYDVKM come from the germline V gene.

The V call is TRBV28, the J call TRBJ1-1; with no DNA, the TCRdb D assignment of TRBD1 cannot be verified. Germline lookup yields CDR1 MDHEN and CDR2 SYDVKM. The CDR3 covers 14 residues. CDR3 in amino acids: CASNEGGADTEAFF.

The V and J genes are TRBV5-6 and TRBJ2-7; TCRdb designates TRBD2, a call that cannot be tested without DNA. The germline CDR1 and CDR2 sequences are SGHDT and YYEEEE. There are 13 residues in the CDR3. The CDR3 spells CASSLIRLPEQYF.

This chain joins TRBV2 and TRBJ2-3; TCRdb outputs TRBD2, but without DNA this stays unchecked. The CDR3 has 14 residues. Germline CDR1 is SNHLY and CDR2 is FYNNEI. The chain's CDR3 is CARAASGRTDTQYF.

The V and J genes are TRBV10-3 and TRBJ2-3; TCRdb gives TRBD1 as the D gene, but with no DNA this cannot be confirmed. The germline V gene encodes CDR1 ENHRY and CDR2 SYGVKD. The CDR3 runs 17 residues. The CDR3: CAISGPGQLLLTDTQYF.

The rearrangement joins TRBV11-3 to TRBJ2-1; there is no DNA to check the TCRdb D call of TRBD1. CDR3 length: 14 residues. Germline-derived CDR1 and CDR2 are SGHNT and YENEEA. The CDR3 protein is CASSTMGGGNEQFF.

The chain combines TRBV12-3 or TRBV12-4 with TRBJ1-4; TCRdb's D gene call, TRBD1, goes unchecked for lack of DNA. The CDR3 contains 13 residues. CDR3 in amino acids: CASGTGRDEKLFF.

The chain couples TRBV28 to TRBJ1-2. Per the germline V gene, CDR1 is MDHEN and CDR2 is SYDVKM. The CDR3 totals 14 residues. CDR3 in amino acids: CASKLREGWDGYTF.

The chain combines TRBV7-2 with TRBJ2-1; without DNA, the TCRdb call of TRBD1 cannot be checked. This CDR3 is built from 14 residues. Germline V lookup: CDR1 SGHTA, CDR2 FQGNSA. The CDR3 region is CASSLGTAYNEQFF. The complete variable domain, with remaining parts taken from reference TRBV7-2 and TRBJ2-1, reads GAGVSQSPSNKVTEKGKDVELRCDPISGHTALYWYRQSLGQGLEFLIYFQGNSAPDKSGLPSDRFSAERTGGSVSTLTIQRTQQEDSAVYLCASSLGTAYNEQFFGPGTRLTVL.

The CDR3 reads CSASTTGGETGANVLTF. V usage is TRBV20-1 and J usage is TRBJ2-6; absent DNA, TCRdb's TRBD1 call cannot be checked. Germline-derived CDR1 and CDR2 are DFQATT and SNEGSKA (reference sequence). The CDR3 sequence is 17 residues long.

The J gene is TRBJ2-5, the V gene TRBV18; the TCRdb call, TRBD2, lacks DNA for checking. CDR1 and CDR2 (germline): KGHSH, LQKENI. The CDR3 has 20 residues. This chain's CDR3 is CASSPRLSSGRAVYEETQYF.

The gene calls are TRBV6-1 and TRBJ2-1; TCRdb's D call of TRBD1 is untestable without DNA. The CDR3 loop spans 15 amino acids. Germline CDR1 and CDR2: MNHNS and SASEGT. CDR3 protein: CASSPPSGSPHQQFF.

The chain couples TRBV29-1 to TRBJ1-2. The CDR3 length is 12 residues. Germline-derived CDR1 and CDR2 are SQVTM and ANQGSEA. CDR3 residues: CSVGDGIRGYTF.

The V gene is TRBV7-2, the J gene TRBJ2-7; TCRdb's D gene call, TRBD1, goes unchecked for lack of DNA. Germline V gives CDR1 SGHTA, CDR2 FQGNSA. The length of the CDR3 is 14 residues. The CDR3 sequence: CASSADSSYYEQYF.

This chain connects TRBV10-3 to TRBJ2-1; the TCRdb D gene call, TRBD2, has no DNA to confirm it. Germline CDR1 is ENHRY and CDR2 is SYGVKD. The CDR3 length is 16 residues. This chain's CDR3 is CAISLKTSGVVNEQFF.

The CDR3: CASSLGGRGHTDTQYF. The chain is built from TRBV7-9 and TRBJ2-3; TCRdb returns TRBD2, unconfirmable since there is no DNA. The CDR3 is 16 amino acids. CDR1 and CDR2 (germline): SEHNR, FQNEAQ (reference sequence).

The chain links TRBV29-1 to TRBJ1-2; TCRdb names TRBD1, which stays unverified in the absence of DNA. The CDR3 runs 14 residues. Germline V CDR1 and CDR2: SQVTM, ANQGSEA. This CDR3 reads CSAPQASSNYGYTF.

The chain employs TRBV6-2 or TRBV6-3 and TRBJ1-1; TCRdb's D call, TRBD1, is unchecked because there is no DNA. CDR1 is MNHEY, CDR2 SVGEGT, per germline. CDR3 length: 16 amino acids. This CDR3 is CASSYIPQAVDTEAFF.

V usage is TRBV4-1 and J usage is TRBJ2-7. This CDR3 has 13 amino acids. CDR1 and CDR2 (germline): MGHRA, YSYEKL. The chain's CDR3 is CASSQEAFYEQYF.

This chain uses TRBV5-5 with TRBJ2-1; TCRdb designates TRBD1, a call that cannot be tested without DNA. The germline gives CDR1 SGHKS, CDR2 YYEKEE (reference sequence). The CDR3 has 14 residues. The CDR3 is CASSLPRSGDEQFF.

The rearrangement links TRBV25-1 to TRBJ1-1; TCRdb designates TRBD1, a call that cannot be tested without DNA. CDR1 and CDR2 (germline): MGHDK, SYGVNS. This CDR3 is 17 amino acids long. CDR3 in amino acids: CASMPLTGSLMNTEAFF. Together with reference TRBV25-1 and TRBJ1-1, the CDR3 gives the full variable domain: EADIYQTPRYLVIGTGKKITLECSQTMGHDKMYWYQQDPGMELHLIHYSYGVNSTEKGDLSSESTVSRIRTEHFPLTLESARPSHTSQYLCASMPLTGSLMNTEAFFGQGTRLTVV.

The chain couples TRBV12-3 or TRBV12-4 to TRBJ2-3. This CDR3 comprises 15 residues. CDR3 loop: CASGRRSGSTDTQYF.

V gene TRBV30 combines with J gene TRBJ1-3. Germline V gene sequence: CDR1 GTSNPN, CDR2 SVGIG (reference sequence). The CDR3 extends over 13 amino acids. CDR3 loop: CAWGGAPGNTIYF. Supplemented by reference TRBV30 and TRBJ1-3, the full variable domain reads SQTIHQWPATLVQPVGSPLSLECTVEGTSNPNLYWYRQAAGRGLQLLFYSVGIGQISSEVPQNLSASRPQDRQFILSSKKLLLSDSGFYLCAWGGAPGNTIYFGEGSWLTVV.

The V gene is TRBV27, the J gene TRBJ2-1; the D call from TCRdb, TRBD1, cannot be confirmed without DNA. Looked up from germline, CDR1 is MNHEY and CDR2 is SMNVEV (reference sequence). CDR3 length: 15 residues. The CDR3 loop reads CASSSTRGYYNEQFF.